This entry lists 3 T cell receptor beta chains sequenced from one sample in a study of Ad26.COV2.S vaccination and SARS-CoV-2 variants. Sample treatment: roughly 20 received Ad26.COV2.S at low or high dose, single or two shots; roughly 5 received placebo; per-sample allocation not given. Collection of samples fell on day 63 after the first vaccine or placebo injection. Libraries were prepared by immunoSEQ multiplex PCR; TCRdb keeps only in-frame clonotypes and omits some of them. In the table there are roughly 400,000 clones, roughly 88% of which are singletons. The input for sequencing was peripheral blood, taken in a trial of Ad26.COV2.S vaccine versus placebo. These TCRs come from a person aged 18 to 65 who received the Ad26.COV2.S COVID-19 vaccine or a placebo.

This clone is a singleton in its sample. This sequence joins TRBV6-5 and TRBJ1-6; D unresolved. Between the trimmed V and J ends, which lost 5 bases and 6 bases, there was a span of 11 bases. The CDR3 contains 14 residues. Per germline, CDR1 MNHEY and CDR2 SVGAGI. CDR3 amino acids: CASSRAAGNSPLHF. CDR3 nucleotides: TGTGCCAGCAGTCGCGCCGCCGGTAATTCACCCCTCCACTTT.

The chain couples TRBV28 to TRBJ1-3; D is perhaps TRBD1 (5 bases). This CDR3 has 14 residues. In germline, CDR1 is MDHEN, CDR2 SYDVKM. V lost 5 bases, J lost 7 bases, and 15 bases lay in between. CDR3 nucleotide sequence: TGTGCCAGCAGTCGGGGCCAGGCATGGAACACCATATATTTT. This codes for CASSRGQAWNTIYF.

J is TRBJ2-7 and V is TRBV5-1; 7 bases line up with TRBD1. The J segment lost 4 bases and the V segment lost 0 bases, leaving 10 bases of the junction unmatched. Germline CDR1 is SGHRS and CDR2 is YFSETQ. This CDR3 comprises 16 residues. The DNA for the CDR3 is TGCGCCAGCAGCTTGGCTCTAGGACAGGCGAAATACGAGCAGTACTTC. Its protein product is CASSLALGQAKYEQYF.